Listed below are T cell receptor beta chains from one sample, sequenced in a study of CD8 T cells in Susac syndrome. TCRdb re-called the immunoSEQ multiplex PCR reads with MiXCR, one entry per CDR3 protein. Of 190,000 or so distinct CDR3 sequences in the sample, roughly 94% were seen once. Material for sequencing was CD4+ T cells from PBMCs. These TCRs come from a human donor with multiple sclerosis. Each CDR3 is given with its conserved first and last residue. A D gene is named only where the DNA matches it firmly. Not all rows give a size; the values are once, few, many and, for expanded clones, a class.

>TRBV10-3|TRBD1|NA|TRBJ2-1
TGTGCCATCACCGAGGACAGGGCAAATCCTCCTCTCCGAGCCTACAATGAGCAGTTCTTC
CAITEDRANPPLRAYNEQFF
>TRBV12-3/TRBV12-4|NA|NA|TRBJ2-3
TGTGCCAGCAGCCACCGGGACAAGACAGATACGCAGTATTTT
CASSHRDKTDTQYF
>TRBV29-1|NA|NA|TRBJ1-2
TGCAGCGTTGATCAGGGTCTCTGGGATGGCTACACCTTC
CSVDQGLWDGYTF
>TRBV12-3/TRBV12-4|NA|NA|TRBJ1-5
TGTGCCAGCAGTTTTATGTTAGGCAATCAGCCCCAGCATTTT
CASSFMLGNQPQHF
>TRBV3-1|TRBD1|once|TRBJ1-2
TGTGCCAGCAGCCATGACAGGGGCTATGGCTACACCTTC
CASSHDRGYGYTF
>TRBV30|NA|NA|TRBJ2-7
TGTGCCTGGAGTGTTACTAGCCGGGGTGAGCAGTACTTC
CAWSVTSRGEQYF
>TRBV12-3/TRBV12-4|NA|NA|TRBJ1-2
TGTGCCAGCTGTAGTGGGGGGTGGTATGGCTACACCTTC
CASCSGGWYGYTF
>TRBV6-5|TRBD1|NA|TRBJ1-5
TGTGCCAGCAGTTTCGTACAGGGGGCGGATCAGCCCCAGCATTTT
CASSFVQGADQPQHF
>TRBV7-2|NA|NA|TRBJ2-5
TGTGCCAGCAGTCAGCCGGGACCCGCAGGGGAGACCCAGTACTTC
CASSQPGPAGETQYF
>TRBV30|TRBD1|NA|TRBJ2-7
TGTGCCTGGAGTACCGGGACAGGTCGATCCGAGCAGTACTTC
CAWSTGTGRSEQYF
>TRBV2|NA|NA|TRBJ1-2
TGTGCCAGCAGTGAAATGGGACCTGGGGGCTACACCTTC
CASSEMGPGGYTF
>TRBV29-1|NA|NA|TRBJ1-2
TGCAGCGTTGGGGGAAAGGACGGCTATGGCTACACCTTC
CSVGGKDGYGYTF
>TRBV28|NA|NA|TRBJ2-7
TGTGCCAGCTCCCCGAGGGTAAACGAGCAGTACTTC
CASSPRVNEQYF
>TRBV15|NA|NA|TRBJ1-2
TGTGCCACCAGCAGAGGAGGGAGCTATGGCTACACCTTC
CATSRGGSYGYTF
>TRBV9|NA|NA|TRBJ2-5
TGTGCCAGCAGCGTAGGGTGGTTCCAAGAGACCCAGTACTTC
CASSVGWFQETQYF
>TRBV7-6|NA|NA|TRBJ2-7
TGTGCCAGCAGCTTAGGGCAGGGGGGGCGTCCGTACGAGCAGTACTTC
CASSLGQGGRPYEQYF
>TRBV20-1|TRBD2|NA|TRBJ2-3
TGCAGTGCCTCCCTGGGTCTAGCGGGGGGCGAGGTGGATACGCAGTATTTT
CSASLGLAGGEVDTQYF
>TRBV6-6|NA|NA|TRBJ2-7
TGTGCCAGCAGTTACTCGCCTCCAGGAAGGGGCTACGAGCAGTACTTC
CASSYSPPGRGYEQYF
>TRBV29-1|NA|NA|TRBJ2-2
TGCAGCGCAGGGCCGAAGTTCACCGGGGAGCTGTTTTTT
CSAGPKFTGELFF
>TRBV24-1|NA|NA|TRBJ2-1
TGTGCCACCAGTGGACCTGGCGATGAGCAGTTCTTC
CATSGPGDEQFF
>TRBV9|NA|NA|TRBJ2-5
TGTGCCAGCAGCGGGGCACCGAAAGAGACCCAGTACTTC
CASSGAPKETQYF
>TRBV3-1|TRBD2|NA|TRBJ2-1
TGTGCCAGCAGCCAAGTGCTAGCGGGGTCCAATGAGCAGTTCTTC
CASSQVLAGSNEQFF
>TRBV30|NA|NA|TRBJ1-2
TGTGCCTGGGACCGCGCGTCTGGTGGCTACACCTTC
CAWDRASGGYTF
>TRBV30|NA|NA|TRBJ1-6
TGTGCCTGGAGTAAGATCGAGGGCGGTTTCTATAATTCACCCCTCCACTTT
CAWSKIEGGFYNSPLHF
>TRBV7-6|NA|NA|TRBJ2-7
TGTGCCAGCAGCGCTCCGGGGGCGGGGGAGCAGTACTTC
CASSAPGAGEQYF
>TRBV20-1|TRBD1|NA|TRBJ2-7
TGCAGTGCTCACACGGACAGGGGCGAGCAGTACTTC
CSAHTDRGEQYF
>TRBV6-4|NA|NA|TRBJ2-7
TGTGCCAGCCCAAAGCGTGAGCAGTACTTC
CASPKREQYF
>TRBV9|NA|NA|TRBJ2-1
TGTGCCAGCAGCTTCATGCAAGGGAATGAGCAGTTCTTC
CASSFMQGNEQFF
>TRBV30|NA|few|TRBJ1-5
TGTGCCTGGAGTGCTACCGGGACTTGGCCCCAGCATTTT
CAWSATGTWPQHF
>TRBV30|NA|NA|TRBJ2-7
TGTGCCTGGAGTGTGCAGGGAGTCTACGAGCAGTACTTC
CAWSVQGVYEQYF
>TRBV2|NA|NA|TRBJ1-5
TGTGCCAGCAGAGCGGGAGATCAGCCCCAGCATTTT
CASRAGDQPQHF
>TRBV18|NA|NA|TRBJ2-1
TGTGCCAGCTCACCCTCTGCCGGGGGCCCGATATACAATGAGCAGTTCTTC
CASSPSAGGPIYNEQFF
>TRBV11-2|NA|NA|TRBJ2-1
TGTGCCAGCAGCTTATTGGGGCCAGCTTCCTACAATGAGCAGTTCTTC
CASSLLGPASYNEQFF
>TRBV9|NA|NA|TRBJ2-1
TGTGCCAGCAGCGTGGGGCTAAATGAGCAGTTCTTC
CASSVGLNEQFF
>TRBV25-1|NA|NA|TRBJ2-5
TGTGCCAGCAGTAAAGCCCACCAAGAGACCCAGTACTTC
CASSKAHQETQYF
>TRBV28|NA|once|TRBJ2-2
TGTGCCAGCAGTTTATTGGCCGGGGAGCTGTTTTTT
CASSLLAGELFF
>TRBV19|TRBD1|NA|TRBJ1-5
TGTGCCACGAGACAGGGGGCATATAGCAATCAGCCCCAGCATTTT
CATRQGAYSNQPQHF
>TRBV20-1|NA|NA|TRBJ2-5
TGCAGTGCCCGGTGGAGCCTCGGGACCCAGTACTTC
CSARWSLGTQYF
>TRBV29-1|NA|NA|TRBJ1-1
TGCAGTACCGGGACGGTTAACACTGAAGCTTTCTTT
CSTGTVNTEAFF
>TRBV20-1|TRBD2|NA|TRBJ2-5
TGCAGTGCTCAGAATAGCGGGGGAGAGACCCAGTACTTC
CSAQNSGGETQYF
>TRBV30|NA|NA|TRBJ2-6
TGTGCCCGAGGAGGGGCCGCTGGGGCCAACGTCCTGACTTTC
CARGGAAGANVLTF
>TRBV3-1|NA|NA|TRBJ1-2
TGTGCCAGCAGCCAAGCTCCAAACTATGGCTACACCTTC
CASSQAPNYGYTF
>TRBV6-2/TRBV6-3|TRBD1|NA|TRBJ1-5
TGTGCCAGCAGAGGGGGCCCCCAGCCCCAGCATTTT
CASRGGPQPQHF
>TRBV19|NA|NA|TRBJ1-5
TGTGCCAGTAGTCATGACAGTCTAAATCAGCCCCAGCATTTT
CASSHDSLNQPQHF
>TRBV29-1|NA|NA|TRBJ1-2
TGCAGCGTTACCGCTTCGGGAACGCCCTATGGCTACACCTTC
CSVTASGTPYGYTF
>TRBV11-2|NA|few|TRBJ1-5
TGTGCCAGCAGCTTATCAGGGGATCAGCCCCAGCATTTT
CASSLSGDQPQHF
>TRBV2|NA|NA|TRBJ2-4
TGTGCCAGCAGTGAACCCGGGGCCCTGGGGTGGGCCAAAAACATTCAGTACTTC
CASSEPGALGWAKNIQYF
>TRBV20-1|TRBD2|NA|TRBJ2-5
TGCAGTGCTCCCCGGACTAGCGGGGGCTCGGAGACCCAGTACTTC
CSAPRTSGGSETQYF
>TRBV30|NA|NA|TRBJ2-7
TGTGCCTGGTCCGGAGGCAGGGTCATCGACGAGCAGTACTTC
CAWSGGRVIDEQYF
>TRBV5-1|NA|NA|TRBJ2-3
TGCGCCAGCAGCTTGGGCTTTGACCGGGCAGATACGCAGTATTTT
CASSLGFDRADTQYF
>TRBV20-1|NA|NA|TRBJ1-6
TGCAGTGCTAGAGGTCAGGACTATTCACCCCTCCACTTT
CSARGQDYSPLHF
>TRBV29-1|NA|NA|TRBJ2-5
TGCAGCGTCGATAGGCCTGCACAAGAGACCCAGTACTTC
CSVDRPAQETQYF
>TRBV6-6|NA|NA|TRBJ1-2
TGTGCCAGCAGTTACTCGGCACCCTATGGCTACACCTTC
CASSYSAPYGYTF
>TRBV19|NA|NA|TRBJ1-5
TGTGCCAGTACCCCGGGTGCACGAAGCAATCAGCCCCAGCATTTT
CASTPGARSNQPQHF
>TRBV12-3/TRBV12-4|NA|NA|TRBJ2-5
TGTGCCAGCAGTTTTTGGGTATCACAAGAGACCCAGTACTTC
CASSFWVSQETQYF
>TRBV7-8|TRBD1|NA|TRBJ1-6
TGTGCCAGCAGCTTGGGAGGACAGGGCAGATCACCCCTCCACTTT
CASSLGGQGRSPLHF
>TRBV7-8|NA|NA|TRBJ2-5
TGTGCCAGCAGCTGGGGACGGAACCAAGAGACCCAGTACTTC
CASSWGRNQETQYF
>TRBV29-1|NA|once|TRBJ1-2
TGCAGCGTTGTCGGTGGGAATGGCTACACCTTC
CSVVGGNGYTF
>TRBV6-6|NA|NA|TRBJ2-3
TGTGCCAGCAAGGGCGGAGCTAGCACAGATACGCAGTATTTT
CASKGGASTDTQYF
>TRBV30|NA|NA|TRBJ1-2
TGTGCCTGGAGTGTACGTAGTCCCCGAGGAGGCTACACCTTC
CAWSVRSPRGGYTF